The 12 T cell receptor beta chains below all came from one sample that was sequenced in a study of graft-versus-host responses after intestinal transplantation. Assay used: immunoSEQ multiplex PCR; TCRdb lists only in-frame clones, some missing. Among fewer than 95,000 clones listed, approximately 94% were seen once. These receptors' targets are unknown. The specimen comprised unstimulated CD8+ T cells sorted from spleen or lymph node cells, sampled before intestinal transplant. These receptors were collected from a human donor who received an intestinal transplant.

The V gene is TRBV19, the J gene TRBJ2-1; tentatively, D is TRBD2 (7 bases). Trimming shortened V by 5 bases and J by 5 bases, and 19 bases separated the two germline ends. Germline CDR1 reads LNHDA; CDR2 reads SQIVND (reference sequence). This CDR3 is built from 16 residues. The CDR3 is CASSVLAGARHNEQFF. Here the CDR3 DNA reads TGTGCCAGTAGTGTCCTGGCGGGGGCGCGTCACAATGAGCAGTTCTTC.

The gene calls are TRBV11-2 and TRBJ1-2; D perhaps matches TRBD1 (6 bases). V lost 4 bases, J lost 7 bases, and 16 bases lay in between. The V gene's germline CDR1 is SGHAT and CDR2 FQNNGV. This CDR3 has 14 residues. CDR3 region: CASSSVGGRGGYTF. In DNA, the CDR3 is TGTGCCAGCAGCTCCGTCGGGGGGCGGGGTGGCTACACCTTC.

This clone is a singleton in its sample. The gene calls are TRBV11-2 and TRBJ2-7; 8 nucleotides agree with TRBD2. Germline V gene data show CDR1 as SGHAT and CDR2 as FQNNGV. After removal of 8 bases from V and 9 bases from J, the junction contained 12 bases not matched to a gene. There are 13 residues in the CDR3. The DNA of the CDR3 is TGTGCCAGCGGGGCCGCGGGGGGATTTTCGCAGTACTTC. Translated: CASGAAGGFSQYF.

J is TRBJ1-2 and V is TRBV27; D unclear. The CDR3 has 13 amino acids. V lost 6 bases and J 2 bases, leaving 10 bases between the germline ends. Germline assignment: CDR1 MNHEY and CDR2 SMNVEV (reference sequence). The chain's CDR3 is CASREGRNYGYTF. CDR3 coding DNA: TGTGCCAGCAGGGAGGGCAGAAACTATGGCTACACCTTC.

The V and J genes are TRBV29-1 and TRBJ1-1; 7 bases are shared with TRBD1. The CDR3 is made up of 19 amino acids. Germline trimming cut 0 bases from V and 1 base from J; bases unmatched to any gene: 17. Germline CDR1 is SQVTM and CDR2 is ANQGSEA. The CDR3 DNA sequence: TGCAGCGTTGAAGATTGGCTCCTCGGACAGGCCCGAACGAACACTGAAGCTTTCTTT. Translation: CSVEDWLLGQARTNTEAFF.

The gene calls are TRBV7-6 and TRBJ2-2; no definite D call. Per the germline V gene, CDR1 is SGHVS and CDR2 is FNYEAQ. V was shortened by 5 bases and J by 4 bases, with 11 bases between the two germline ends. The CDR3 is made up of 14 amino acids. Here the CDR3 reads CASSKAIGTGELFF. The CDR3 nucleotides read TGTGCCAGCAGCAAAGCGATCGGCACCGGGGAGCTGTTTTTT. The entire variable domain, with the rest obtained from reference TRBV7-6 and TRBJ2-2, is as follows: GAGVSQSPRYKVTKRGQDVALRCDPISGHVSLYWYRQALGQGPEFLTYFNYEAQQDKSGLPNDRFSAERPEGSISTLTIQRTEQRDSAMYRCASSKAIGTGELFFGEGSRLTVL.

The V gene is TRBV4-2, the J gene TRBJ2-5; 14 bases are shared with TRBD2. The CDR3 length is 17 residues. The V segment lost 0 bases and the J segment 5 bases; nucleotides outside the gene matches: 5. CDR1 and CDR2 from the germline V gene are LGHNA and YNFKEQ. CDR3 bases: TGTGCCAGCAGCCAAGATCCGGGACTAGCGGGGGCGGAGACCCAGTACTTC. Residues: CASSQDPGLAGAETQYF.

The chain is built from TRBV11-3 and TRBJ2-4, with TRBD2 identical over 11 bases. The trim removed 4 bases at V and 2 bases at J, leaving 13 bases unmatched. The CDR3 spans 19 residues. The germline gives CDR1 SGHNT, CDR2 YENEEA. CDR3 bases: TGTGCCAGCAGCTACCTCGTATTTAGCGGGGGGGCCACCAAAAACATTCAGTACTTC. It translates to CASSYLVFSGGATKNIQYF.

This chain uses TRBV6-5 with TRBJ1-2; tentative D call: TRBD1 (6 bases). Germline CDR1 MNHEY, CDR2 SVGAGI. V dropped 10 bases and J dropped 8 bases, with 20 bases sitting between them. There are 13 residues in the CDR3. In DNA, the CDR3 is TGTGCCACCACGATAGGGGGAACTCGGGGCTACACCTTC. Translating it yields CATTIGGTRGYTF.

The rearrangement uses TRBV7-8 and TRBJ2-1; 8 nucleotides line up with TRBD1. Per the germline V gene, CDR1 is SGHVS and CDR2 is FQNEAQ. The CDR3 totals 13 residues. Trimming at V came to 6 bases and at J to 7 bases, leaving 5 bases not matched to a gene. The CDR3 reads CASRDQGANEQFF. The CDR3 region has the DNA TGTGCCAGCAGGGACCAGGGGGCGAATGAGCAGTTCTTC.

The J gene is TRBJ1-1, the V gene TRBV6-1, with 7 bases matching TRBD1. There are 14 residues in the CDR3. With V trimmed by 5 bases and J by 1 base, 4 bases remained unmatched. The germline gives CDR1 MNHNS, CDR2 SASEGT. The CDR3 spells CASSIRTGNTEAFF. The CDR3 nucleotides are TGTGCCAGCAGTATACGGACAGGGAACACTGAAGCTTTCTTT.

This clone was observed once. In nucleotides, the CDR3 is TGTGCCAGCAGCTTAGCAAGTCGGGGGAGCTCCTACAATGAGCAGTTCTTC. Amino acid sequence: CASSLASRGSSYNEQFF. V is TRBV7-8 and J is TRBJ2-1; weak D call: TRBD2 (6 bases). The V end was cut by 0 bases, the J end by 0 bases, with 12 bases between. The CDR3 runs to 17 residues. CDR1 and CDR2 from the germline V gene are SGHVS and FQNEAQ.